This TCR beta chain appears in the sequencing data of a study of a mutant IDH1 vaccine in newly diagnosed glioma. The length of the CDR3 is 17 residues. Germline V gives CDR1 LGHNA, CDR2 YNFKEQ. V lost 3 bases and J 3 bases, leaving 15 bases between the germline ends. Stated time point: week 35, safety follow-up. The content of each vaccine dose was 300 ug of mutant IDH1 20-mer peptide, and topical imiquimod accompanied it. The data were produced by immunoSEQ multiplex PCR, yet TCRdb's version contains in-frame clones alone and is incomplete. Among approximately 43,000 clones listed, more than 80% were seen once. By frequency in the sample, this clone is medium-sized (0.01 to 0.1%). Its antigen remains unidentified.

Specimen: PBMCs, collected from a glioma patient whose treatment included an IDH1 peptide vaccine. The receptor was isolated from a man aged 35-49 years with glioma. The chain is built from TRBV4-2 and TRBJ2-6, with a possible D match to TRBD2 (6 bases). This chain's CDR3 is CASSQNVGGRGANVLTF. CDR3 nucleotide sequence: TGTGCCAGCAGCCAGAATGTGGGAGGCCGTGGGGCCAACGTCCTGACTTTC.